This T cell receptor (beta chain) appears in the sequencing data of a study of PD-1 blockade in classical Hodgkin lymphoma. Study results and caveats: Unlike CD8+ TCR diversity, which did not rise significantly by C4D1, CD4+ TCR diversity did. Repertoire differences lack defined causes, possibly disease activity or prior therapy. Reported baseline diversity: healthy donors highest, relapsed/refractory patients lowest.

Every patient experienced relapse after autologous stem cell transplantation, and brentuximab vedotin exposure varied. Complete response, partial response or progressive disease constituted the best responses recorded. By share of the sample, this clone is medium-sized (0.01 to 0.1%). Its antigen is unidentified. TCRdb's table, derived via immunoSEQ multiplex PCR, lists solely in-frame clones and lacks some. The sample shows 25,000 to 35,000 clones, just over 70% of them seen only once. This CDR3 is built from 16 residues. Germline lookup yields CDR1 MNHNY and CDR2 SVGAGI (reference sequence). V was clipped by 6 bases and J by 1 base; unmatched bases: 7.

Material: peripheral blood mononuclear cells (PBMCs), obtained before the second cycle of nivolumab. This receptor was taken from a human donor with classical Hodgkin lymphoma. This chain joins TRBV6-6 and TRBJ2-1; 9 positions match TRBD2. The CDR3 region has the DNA TGTGCCAGCAGCCCTATAGCGGGAGAATCCTACAATGAGCAGTTCTTC. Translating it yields CASSPIAGESYNEQFF.